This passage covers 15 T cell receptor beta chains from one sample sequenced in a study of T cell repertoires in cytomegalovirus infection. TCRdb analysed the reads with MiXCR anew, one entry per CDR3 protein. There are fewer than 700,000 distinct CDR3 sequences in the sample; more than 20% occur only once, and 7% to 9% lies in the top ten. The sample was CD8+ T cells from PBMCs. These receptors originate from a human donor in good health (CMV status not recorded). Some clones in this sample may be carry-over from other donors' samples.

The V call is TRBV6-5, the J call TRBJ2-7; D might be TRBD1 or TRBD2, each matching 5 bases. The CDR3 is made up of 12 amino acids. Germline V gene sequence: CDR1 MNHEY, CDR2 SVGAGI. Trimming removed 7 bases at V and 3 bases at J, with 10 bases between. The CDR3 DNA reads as TGTGCCAGCAAAAGGGGACGCTACGAGCAGTACGTC. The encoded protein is CASKRGRYEQYV.

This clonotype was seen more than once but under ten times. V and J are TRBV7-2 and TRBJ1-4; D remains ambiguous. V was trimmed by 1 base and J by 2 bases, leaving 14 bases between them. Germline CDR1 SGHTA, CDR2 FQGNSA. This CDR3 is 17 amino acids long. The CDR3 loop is CASSLDYLVGTNEKLFF. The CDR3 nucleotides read TGTGCCAGCAGCTTAGATTATTTGGTGGGCACTAATGAAAAACTGTTTTTT.

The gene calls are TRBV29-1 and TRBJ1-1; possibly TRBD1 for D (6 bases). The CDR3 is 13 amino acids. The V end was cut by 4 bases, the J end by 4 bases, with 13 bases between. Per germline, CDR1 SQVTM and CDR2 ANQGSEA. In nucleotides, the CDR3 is TGCAGCGTTGTTCGGGGGCCGGTCACTGAAGCTTTCTTT. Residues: CSVVRGPVTEAFF.

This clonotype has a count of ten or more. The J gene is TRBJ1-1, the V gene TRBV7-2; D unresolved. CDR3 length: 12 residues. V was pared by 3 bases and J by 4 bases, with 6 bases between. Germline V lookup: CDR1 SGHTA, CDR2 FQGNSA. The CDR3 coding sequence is TGTGCCAGCAGCTTTGAGTTCACTGAAGCTTTCTTT. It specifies CASSFEFTEAFF. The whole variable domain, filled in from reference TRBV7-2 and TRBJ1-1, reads GAGVSQSPSNKVTEKGKDVELRCDPISGHTALYWYRQSLGQGLEFLIYFQGNSAPDKSGLPSDRFSAERTGGSVSTLTIQRTQQEDSAVYLCASSFEFTEAFFGQGTRLTVV.

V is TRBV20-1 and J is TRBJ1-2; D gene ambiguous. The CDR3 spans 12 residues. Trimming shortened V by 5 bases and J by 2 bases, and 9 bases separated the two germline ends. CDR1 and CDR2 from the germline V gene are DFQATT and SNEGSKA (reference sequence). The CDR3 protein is CSAFGENYGYTF. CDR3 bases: TGCAGTGCTTTCGGAGAGAACTATGGCTACACCTTC.

The CDR3 region is CASSLDRSGPWDGFF. CDR3 DNA: TGTGCCAGCAGCCTTGACAGGTCGGGGCCGTGGGACGGCTTCTTT. V and J are TRBV7-9 and TRBJ1-1, with TRBD1 as a possible D gene (6 bases). CDR1 and CDR2 from the germline V gene are SEHNR and FQNEAQ (reference sequence). V lost 5 bases and J 14 bases, leaving 27 bases between the germline ends. The CDR3 loop spans 15 amino acids. The full variable domain, with the rest looked up from reference TRBV7-9 and TRBJ1-1, is DTGVSQNPRHKITKRGQNVTFRCDPISEHNRLYWYRQTLGQGPEFLTYFQNEAQLEKSRLLSDRFSAERPKGSFSTLEIQRTEQGDSAMYLCASSLDRSGPWDGFFGQGTRLTVV.

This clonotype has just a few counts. The CDR3 DNA reads as TGCAGCGTTGTTGGACAGGGTTGGGGCACTGAAGCTTTCTTT. This encodes CSVVGQGWGTEAFF. J is TRBJ1-1 and V is TRBV29-1, with 8 bases fitting TRBD1. The junction had 8 bases not matched to a gene; V was cut back by 4 bases and J by 4 bases. The germline V gene encodes CDR1 SQVTM and CDR2 ANQGSEA. The CDR3 has 14 residues.

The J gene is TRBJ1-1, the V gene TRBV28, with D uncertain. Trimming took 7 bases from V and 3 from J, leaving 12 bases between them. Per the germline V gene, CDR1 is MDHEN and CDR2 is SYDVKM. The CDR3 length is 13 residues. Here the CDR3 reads CASTGGEDTEAFF. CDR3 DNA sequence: TGTGCCAGCACCGGTGGGGAGGACACTGAAGCTTTCTTT.

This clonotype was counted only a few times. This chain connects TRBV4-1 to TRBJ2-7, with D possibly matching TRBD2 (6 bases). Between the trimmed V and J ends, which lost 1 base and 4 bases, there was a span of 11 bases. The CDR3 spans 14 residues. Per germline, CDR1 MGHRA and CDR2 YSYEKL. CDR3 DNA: TGCGCCAGCAGCCAAGTCGGGAGAGATTACGAGCAGTACTTC. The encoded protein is CASSQVGRDYEQYF.

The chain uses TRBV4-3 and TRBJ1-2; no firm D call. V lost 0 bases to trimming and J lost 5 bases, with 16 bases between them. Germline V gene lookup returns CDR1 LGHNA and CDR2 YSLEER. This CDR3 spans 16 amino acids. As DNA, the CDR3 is TGCGCCAGCAGCCAAGACTCCCTGAACTGGCGATATGGCTACACCTTC. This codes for CASSQDSLNWRYGYTF.

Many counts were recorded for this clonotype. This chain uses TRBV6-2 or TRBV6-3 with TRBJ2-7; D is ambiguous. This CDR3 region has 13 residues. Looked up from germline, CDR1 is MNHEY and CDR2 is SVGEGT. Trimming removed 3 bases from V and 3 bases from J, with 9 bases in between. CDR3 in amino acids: CASSYIKNYEQYV. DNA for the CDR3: TGTGCCAGCAGTTATATTAAGAACTACGAGCAGTACGTC.

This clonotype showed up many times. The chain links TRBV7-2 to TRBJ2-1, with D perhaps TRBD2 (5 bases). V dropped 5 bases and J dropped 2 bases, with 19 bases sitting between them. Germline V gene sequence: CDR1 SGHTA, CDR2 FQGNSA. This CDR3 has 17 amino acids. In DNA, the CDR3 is TGTGCCAGCAGCCCCTATCGTACGGGGAACGCCTACAATGAGCAGTTCTTC. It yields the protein CASSPYRTGNAYNEQFF.

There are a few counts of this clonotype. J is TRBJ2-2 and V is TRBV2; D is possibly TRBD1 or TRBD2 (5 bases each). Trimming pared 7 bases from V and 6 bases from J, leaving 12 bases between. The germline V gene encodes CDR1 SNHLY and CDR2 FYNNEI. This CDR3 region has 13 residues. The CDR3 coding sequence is TGTGCCAGCACCCCCACGGGACCCGGGGAGCTGTTTTTT. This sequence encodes CASTPTGPGELFF.

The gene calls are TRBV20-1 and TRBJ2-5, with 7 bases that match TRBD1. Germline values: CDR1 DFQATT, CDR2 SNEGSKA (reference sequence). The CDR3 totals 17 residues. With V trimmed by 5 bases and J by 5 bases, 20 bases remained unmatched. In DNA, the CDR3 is TGCAGTGCTGGCGGTGGGACAGCCGATGGTGTCTGGGAGACCCAGTACTTC. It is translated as CSAGGGTADGVWETQYF.

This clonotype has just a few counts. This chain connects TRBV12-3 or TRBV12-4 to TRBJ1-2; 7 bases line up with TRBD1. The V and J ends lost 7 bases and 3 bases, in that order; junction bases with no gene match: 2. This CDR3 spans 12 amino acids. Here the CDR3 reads CASTQGDYGYTF. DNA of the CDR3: TGTGCCAGCACCCAGGGGGACTATGGCTACACCTTC.